Each of the 8 T cell receptor beta chains below was sequenced from the same sample in a study of identical twins. TCRdb ran MiXCR on the 5' RACE reads and lists one entry per CDR3 protein. The sample yields around 230,000 distinct CDR3 sequences, 5% to 7% seen once. These same records also appear under a second study, on T cells expressing NK-cell markers.

Sequencing input: CD8+ T cells sorted from blood. Source of these receptors: a woman aged 18-29 years in good health.

This clonotype has a handful of counts. This sequence joins TRBV4-2 and TRBJ1-6; TRBD1 agrees at 8 bases. Germline CDR1 and CDR2: LGHNA and YNFKEQ. The CDR3 totals 14 residues. J was trimmed by 10 bases and V by 4 bases; bases with no gene match: 6. CDR3 DNA: TGTGCCAGCAGCCCTACAGGGGGTGACTCACCCCTCCACTTT. It specifies CASSPTGGDSPLHF.

Written as DNA, the CDR3 is TGTGCCAGCAGTTACTCTCTGCTAGTGAATAATGAGCAGTTCTTC. It specifies CASSYSLLVNNEQFF. The chain joins TRBV6-2 or TRBV6-3 to TRBJ2-1; D is unresolved. This CDR3 is 15 amino acids long. V gave up 0 bases and J gave up 7 bases, with 13 bases separating them. CDR1 MNHEY and CDR2 SVGEGT come from the germline V gene.

This clonotype was picked up many times. This chain links TRBV7-8 with TRBJ2-1, with D tentatively TRBD1 (6 bases). Germline-derived CDR1 and CDR2 are SGHVS and FQNEAQ. This CDR3 contains 13 residues. Trimming took 5 bases from V and 12 from J, leaving 17 bases between them. The CDR3 nucleotides are TGTGCCAGCAGCCCAGGGGCGGACTTAGGGCAGTTCTTC. It encodes CASSPGADLGQFF. Full variable domain (remainder filled in from reference TRBV7-8 and TRBJ2-1): GAGVSQSPRYKVAKRGQDVALRCDPISGHVSLFWYQQALGQGPEFLTYFQNEAQLDKSGLPSDRFFAERPEGSVSTLKIQRTQQEDSAVYLCASSPGADLGQFFGPGTRLTVL.

This clonotype has at least ten counts. The chain uses TRBV12-3 or TRBV12-4 and TRBJ1-1; maybe TRBD1 (5 bases). Trimming shortened V by 1 base and J by 4 bases, and 10 bases separated the two germline ends. This CDR3 spans 14 amino acids. This CDR3 is CASSLGGSGTEAFF. CDR3 bases: TGTGCCAGCAGTTTAGGGGGCTCGGGCACTGAAGCTTTCTTT.

The gene calls are TRBV2 and TRBJ2-3; the D is unclear. With 8 bases removed from V and 1 base from J, the gap between germline ends came to 10 bases. The germline gives CDR1 SNHLY, CDR2 FYNNEI. The CDR3 spans 13 residues. The CDR3: CASPGIRTDTQYF. The CDR3 DNA reads TGTGCCAGCCCGGGTATTCGCACAGATACGCAGTATTTT.

The table lists this clonotype with many counts. The chain has TRBV12-3 or TRBV12-4 and TRBJ2-3, with 7 bases aligning to TRBD2. Losses at the gene ends were 6 bases for V and 2 bases for J; bases not matched to a gene: 5. The CDR3 is 14 residues long. DNA for the CDR3: TGTGCCAGCAGGGGAGCGGGATTCACAGATACGCAGTATTTT. Residues: CASRGAGFTDTQYF.

The CDR3 DNA sequence: TGCGCCAGCAGCCTGGGGGCTCGGGGCTACACCTTC. This encodes CASSLGARGYTF. The gene calls are TRBV5-1 and TRBJ1-2, with D perhaps TRBD1 (6 bases). CDR3 length: 12 residues. Trimming removed 4 bases at V and 8 bases at J, with 12 bases between. Germline CDR1 is SGHRS and CDR2 is YFSETQ.

The chain links TRBV2 to TRBJ2-7; 9 positions match TRBD1. The CDR3 covers 14 residues. The trim removed 4 bases at V and 1 base at J, leaving 2 bases unmatched. Per germline, CDR1 SNHLY and CDR2 FYNNEI. The CDR3 here is CASSGQGGSYEQYF. The CDR3 DNA reads TGTGCCAGCAGTGGACAGGGGGGTTCCTACGAGCAGTACTTC.